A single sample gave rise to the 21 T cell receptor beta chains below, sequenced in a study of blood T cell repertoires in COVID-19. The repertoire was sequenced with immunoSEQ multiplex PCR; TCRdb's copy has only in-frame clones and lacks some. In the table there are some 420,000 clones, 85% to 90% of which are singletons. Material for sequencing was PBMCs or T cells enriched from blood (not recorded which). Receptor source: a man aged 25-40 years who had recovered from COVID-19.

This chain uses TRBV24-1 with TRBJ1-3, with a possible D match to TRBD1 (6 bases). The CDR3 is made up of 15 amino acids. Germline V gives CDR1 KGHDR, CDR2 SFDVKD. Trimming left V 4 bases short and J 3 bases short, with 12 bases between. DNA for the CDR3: TGTGCCACCAGTGACCCCGCCAGGGGTGGAAACACCATATATTTT. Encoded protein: CATSDPARGGNTIYF.

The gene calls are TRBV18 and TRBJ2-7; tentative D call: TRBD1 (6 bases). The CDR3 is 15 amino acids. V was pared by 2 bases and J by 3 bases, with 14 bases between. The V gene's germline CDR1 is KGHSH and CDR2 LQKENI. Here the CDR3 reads CASSPGPGTIYEQYF. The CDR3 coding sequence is TGTGCCAGCTCACCAGGACCCGGGACAATCTACGAGCAGTACTTC. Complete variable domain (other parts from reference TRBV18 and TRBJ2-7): NAGVMQNPRHLVRRRGQEARLRCSPMKGHSHVYWYRQLPEEGLKFMVYLQKENIIDESGMPKERFSAEFPKEGPSILRIQQVVRGDSAAYFCASSPGPGTIYEQYFGPGTRLTVT.

CDR3 nucleotide sequence: TGTGCCAGCAGTTCCCGTTTGATGAGACTCGAAAGCCAAAATGAGCAGTTCTTC. This encodes CASSSRLMRLESQNEQFF. The chain links TRBV28 to TRBJ2-1; D not resolved. CDR3 size: 18 residues. V shed 4 bases and J shed 7 bases, with 26 bases lying between them. CDR1 is MDHEN, CDR2 SYDVKM, per germline.

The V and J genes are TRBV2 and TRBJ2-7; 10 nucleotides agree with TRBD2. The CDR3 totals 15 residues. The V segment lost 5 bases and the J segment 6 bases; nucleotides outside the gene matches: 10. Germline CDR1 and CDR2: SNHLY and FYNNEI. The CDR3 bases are TGTGCCAGCAGTTCCTCCCGGCTAGCGGGAGCCGAGCAGTACTTC. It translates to CASSSSRLAGAEQYF. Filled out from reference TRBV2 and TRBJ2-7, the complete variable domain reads EPEVTQTPSHQVTQMGQEVILRCVPISNHLYFYWYRQILGQKVEFLVSFYNNEISEKSEIFDDQFSVERPDGSNFTLKIRSTKLEDSAMYFCASSSSRLAGAEQYFGPGTRLTVT.

CDR3 in amino acids: CASSPGTSGVQETQYF. DNA of the CDR3: TGTGCCAGCAGCCCTGGGACTAGCGGGGTCCAAGAGACCCAGTACTTC. This chain joins TRBV7-2 and TRBJ2-5; TRBD2 matches 13 bases. The CDR3 consists of 16 residues. Germline V gene sequence: CDR1 SGHTA, CDR2 FQGNSA. V gave up 5 bases and J gave up 1 base; unmatched junction bases: 4.

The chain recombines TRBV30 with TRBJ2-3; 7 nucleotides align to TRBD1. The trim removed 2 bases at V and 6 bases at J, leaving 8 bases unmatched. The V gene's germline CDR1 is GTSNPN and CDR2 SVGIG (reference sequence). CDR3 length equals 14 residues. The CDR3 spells CAWSPGGAADTQYF. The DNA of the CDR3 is TGTGCCTGGAGTCCAGGGGGAGCGGCGGATACGCAGTATTTT.

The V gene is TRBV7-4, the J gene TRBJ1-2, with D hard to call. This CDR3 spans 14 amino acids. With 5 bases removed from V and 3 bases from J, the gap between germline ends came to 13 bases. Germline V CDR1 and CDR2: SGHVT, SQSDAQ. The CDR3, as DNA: TGTGCCAGCAGCCCAGGTACTGGCTACTATGGCTACACCTTC. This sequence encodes CASSPGTGYYGYTF.

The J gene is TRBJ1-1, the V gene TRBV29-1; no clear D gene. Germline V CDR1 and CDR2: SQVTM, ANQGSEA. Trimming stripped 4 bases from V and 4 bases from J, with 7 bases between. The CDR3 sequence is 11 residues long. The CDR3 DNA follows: TGCAGCGTTGCCAGCGGCACTGAAGCTTTCTTT. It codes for CSVASGTEAFF. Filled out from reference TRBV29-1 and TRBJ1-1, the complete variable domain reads SAVISQKPSRDICQRGTSLTIQCQVDSQVTMMFWYRQQPGQSLTLIATANQGSEATYESGFVIDKFPISRPNLTFSTLTVSNMSPEDSSIYLCSVASGTEAFFGQGTRLTVV.

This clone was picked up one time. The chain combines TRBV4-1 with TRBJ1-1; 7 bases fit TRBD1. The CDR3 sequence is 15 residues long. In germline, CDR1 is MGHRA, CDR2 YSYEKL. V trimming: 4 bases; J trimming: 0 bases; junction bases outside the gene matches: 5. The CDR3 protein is CASSLQGIMNTEAFF. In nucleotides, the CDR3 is TGCGCCAGCAGCCTACAGGGGATTATGAACACTGAAGCTTTCTTT.

The CDR3 coding sequence is TGTGCCAGCAGTTTGGGGGGGCCTAACTATGGCTACACCTTC. The encoded protein is CASSLGGPNYGYTF. This sequence joins TRBV28 and TRBJ1-2, with D perhaps matching TRBD1 (6 bases). Trimming stripped 3 bases from V and 0 bases from J, with 8 bases between. This CDR3 contains 14 residues. Germline CDR1 MDHEN, CDR2 SYDVKM.

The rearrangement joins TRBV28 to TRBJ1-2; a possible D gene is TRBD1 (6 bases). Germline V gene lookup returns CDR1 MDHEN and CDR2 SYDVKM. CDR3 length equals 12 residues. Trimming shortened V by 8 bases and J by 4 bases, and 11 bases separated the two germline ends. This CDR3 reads CASLQGTYGYTF. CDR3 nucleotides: TGTGCCAGCCTACAGGGAACCTATGGCTACACCTTC.

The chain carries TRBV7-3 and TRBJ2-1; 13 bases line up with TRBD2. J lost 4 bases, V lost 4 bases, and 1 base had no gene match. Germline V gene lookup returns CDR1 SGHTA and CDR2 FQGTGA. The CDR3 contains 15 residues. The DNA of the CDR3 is TGTGCCAGCAGCTCGACTAGCGGGAGGTACAATGAGCAGTTCTTC. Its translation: CASSSTSGRYNEQFF.

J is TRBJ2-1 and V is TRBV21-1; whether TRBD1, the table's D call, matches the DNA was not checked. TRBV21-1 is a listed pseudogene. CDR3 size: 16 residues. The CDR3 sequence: CASSKCMRQGVYEQFF. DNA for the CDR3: TGTGCCAGCAGCAAATGTATGAGACAGGGGGTATATGAGCAGTTCTTC.

Here the CDR3 reads CASSLLAGDEQFF. CDR3 coding DNA: TGTGCCAGCAGTTTACTAGCGGGAGATGAGCAGTTCTTC. V gene TRBV12-3 or TRBV12-4 combines with J gene TRBJ2-1; 10 nucleotides agree with TRBD2. After removal of 2 bases from V and 8 bases from J, the junction contained 0 bases not matched to a gene. This CDR3 is 13 amino acids long.

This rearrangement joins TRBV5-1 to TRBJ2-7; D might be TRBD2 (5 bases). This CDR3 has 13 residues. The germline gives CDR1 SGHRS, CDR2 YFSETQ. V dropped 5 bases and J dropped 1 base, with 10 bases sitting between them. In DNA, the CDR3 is TGCGCCAGCAGGATCGGGGAGTCCTACGAGCAGTACTTC. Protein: CASRIGESYEQYF.

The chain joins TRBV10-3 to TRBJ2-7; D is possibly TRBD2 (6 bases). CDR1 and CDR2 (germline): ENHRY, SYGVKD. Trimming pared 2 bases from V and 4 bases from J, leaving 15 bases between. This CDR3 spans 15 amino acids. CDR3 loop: CAISEGTGGLYEQYF. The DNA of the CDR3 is TGTGCCATCAGTGAGGGGACCGGGGGATTATACGAGCAGTACTTC.

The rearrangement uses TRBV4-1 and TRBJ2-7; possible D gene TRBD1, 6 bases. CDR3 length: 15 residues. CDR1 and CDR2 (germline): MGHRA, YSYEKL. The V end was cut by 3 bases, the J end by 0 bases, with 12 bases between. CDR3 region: CASSQGHSSSYEQYF. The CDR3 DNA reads TGCGCCAGCAGCCAGGGACACTCTAGCTCCTACGAGCAGTACTTC.

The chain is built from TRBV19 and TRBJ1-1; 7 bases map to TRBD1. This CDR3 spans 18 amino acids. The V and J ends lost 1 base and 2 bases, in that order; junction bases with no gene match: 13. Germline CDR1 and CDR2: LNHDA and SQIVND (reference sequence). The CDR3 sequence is CASSIGPGQTQNNTEAFF. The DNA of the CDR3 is TGTGCCAGTAGTATAGGTCCGGGACAGACTCAAAACAACACTGAAGCTTTCTTT.

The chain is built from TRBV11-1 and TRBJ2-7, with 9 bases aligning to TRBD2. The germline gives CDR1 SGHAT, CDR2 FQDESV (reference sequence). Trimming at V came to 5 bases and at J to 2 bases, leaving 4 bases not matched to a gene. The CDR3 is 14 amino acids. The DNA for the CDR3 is TGTGCCAGCAGCCATACTAGCGGGCCCTACGAGCAGTACTTC. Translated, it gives CASSHTSGPYEQYF.

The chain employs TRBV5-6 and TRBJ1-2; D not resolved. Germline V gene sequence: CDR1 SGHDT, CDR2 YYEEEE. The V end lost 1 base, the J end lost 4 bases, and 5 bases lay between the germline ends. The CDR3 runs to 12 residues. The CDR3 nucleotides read TGTGCCAGCAGCTTGACCGGCTATGGCTACACCTTC. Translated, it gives CASSLTGYGYTF. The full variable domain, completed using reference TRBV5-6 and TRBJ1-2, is DAGVTQSPTHLIKTRGQQVTLRCSPKSGHDTVSWYQQALGQGPQFIFQYYEEEERQRGNFPDRFSGHQFPNYSSELNVNALLLGDSALYLCASSLTGYGYTFGSGTRLTVV.

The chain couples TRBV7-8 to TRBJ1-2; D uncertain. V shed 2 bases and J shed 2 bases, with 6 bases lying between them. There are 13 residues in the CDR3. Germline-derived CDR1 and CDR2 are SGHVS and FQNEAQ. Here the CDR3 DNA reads TGTGCCAGCAGCTTAAGAGAAAACTATGGCTACACCTTC. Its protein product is CASSLRENYGYTF.